Below are 25 T cell receptor beta chains sequenced from a single sample in a study of immune evolution from preneoplasia to lung adenocarcinoma. Produced via immunoSEQ multiplex PCR; TCRdb's table is partial and in-frame only. The sample contains thousands of clones, 85% of which appear only once. Sequences were obtained from FFPE adjacent normal lung tissue. These TCRs come from a person aged 55-79 years with lung adenocarcinoma.

This clone was seen once. V and J are TRBV28 and TRBJ2-1; TRBD1 matches 8 bases. This CDR3 region has 15 residues. V lost 6 bases, J lost 3 bases, and 7 bases stayed unmatched. The V gene's germline CDR1 is MDHEN and CDR2 SYDVKM. The CDR3 loop is CASSRAGTGYNEQFF. CDR3 sequence (DNA): TGTGCCAGCAGCCGCGCCGGGACAGGCTACAATGAGCAGTTCTTC.

The chain links TRBV5-1 to TRBJ2-2, with unresolved D. The CDR3 is 15 amino acids. Trimming removed 6 bases at V and 0 bases at J, with 12 bases between. Germline V CDR1 and CDR2: SGHRS, YFSETQ. The CDR3 is CASNINGANTGELFF. In nucleotides, the CDR3 is TGCGCCAGCAACATTAACGGTGCGAACACCGGGGAGCTGTTTTTT.

This clone appeared once. This chain joins TRBV5-1 and TRBJ2-7; 12 bases agree with TRBD1. This CDR3 spans 16 amino acids. Germline loops: CDR1 SGHRS, CDR2 YFSETQ. V gave up 4 bases and J gave up 6 bases; unmatched junction bases: 11. CDR3 protein: CASSLNPGQGAGEQYF. The CDR3 region has the DNA TGCGCCAGCAGCCTCAACCCGGGACAGGGGGCAGGCGAGCAGTACTTC.

The V gene is TRBV6-5, the J gene TRBJ2-7; the match to TRBD2 covers 9 bases. V shed 6 bases, J shed 7 bases, and the junction held 10 bases outside the gene matches. CDR1 and CDR2 (germline): MNHEY, SVGAGI. The CDR3 has 14 residues. The CDR3 DNA sequence: TGTGCCAGCAGCGAGACTAGCGGCCTAACGGAGCAGTACTTC. It yields the protein CASSETSGLTEQYF.

The V and J genes are TRBV29-1 and TRBJ1-5, with D hard to call. V lost 4 bases to trimming and J lost 0 bases, with 4 bases between them. The CDR3 sequence is 12 residues long. In germline, CDR1 is SQVTM, CDR2 ANQGSEA. The CDR3 nucleotides are TGCAGCGTTGGATTTAGCAATCAGCCCCAGCATTTT. This sequence encodes CSVGFSNQPQHF.

The chain uses TRBV4-1 and TRBJ1-5, with a possible D match to TRBD1 (6 bases). V lost 4 bases and J 6 bases, leaving 16 bases between the germline ends. Germline loops: CDR1 MGHRA, CDR2 YSYEKL. The CDR3 contains 15 residues. The CDR3 spells CASSPTQQGPQPQHF. The CDR3 coding sequence is TGCGCCAGCAGCCCCACACAACAGGGACCTCAGCCCCAGCATTTT.

The chain combines TRBV7-3 with TRBJ2-5, with 9 bases lining up with TRBD1. The J call may be faulty, since TRBJ2-7 better matches the DNA end. CDR1 and CDR2 (germline): SGHTA, FQGTGA. This CDR3 is 14 amino acids long. CDR3 amino acids: CASSLGGQGHEQYF. In nucleotides, the CDR3 is TGTGCCAGCAGCTTAGGGGGACAGGGCCACGAGCAGTACTTC.

The chain links TRBV30 to TRBJ1-1; weak D call: TRBD1 (6 bases). Between the trimmed V and J ends, which lost 6 bases and 4 bases, there was a span of 12 bases. The V gene's germline CDR1 is GTSNPN and CDR2 SVGIG (reference sequence). This CDR3 region has 12 residues. The CDR3 region has the DNA TGTGCCTGCAGACAGGCAGCCACTGAAGCTTTCTTT. This sequence encodes CACRQAATEAFF.

The rearrangement uses TRBV27 and TRBJ1-1; TRBD1 might be the D (5 bases). Looked up from germline, CDR1 is MNHEY and CDR2 is SMNVEV (reference sequence). Trimming took off 6 bases at V and 5 bases at J, with 10 bases between the two ends. The CDR3 sequence is 12 residues long. The CDR3 reads CASRRGVTEAFF. CDR3 nucleotide sequence: TGTGCCAGCAGAAGGGGAGTGACTGAAGCTTTCTTT.

The rearrangement joins TRBV18 to TRBJ2-5, with D uncertain. This CDR3 contains 11 residues. Trimming pared 6 bases from V and 2 bases from J, leaving 4 bases between. Germline V CDR1 and CDR2: KGHSH, LQKENI. This CDR3 reads CASSPQETQYF. The CDR3 DNA reads as TGTGCCAGCTCTCCTCAAGAGACCCAGTACTTC.

This chain connects TRBV7-9 to TRBJ1-6; D unclear. CDR1 and CDR2 (germline): SEHNR, FQNEAQ (reference sequence). The CDR3 spans 11 residues. V was shortened by 1 base and J by 8 bases, with 0 bases between the two germline ends. CDR3 sequence (DNA): TGTGCCAGCAGCTTAGATTCACCCCTCCACTTT. Protein sequence: CASSLDSPLHF.

As regards this clone: The same CDR3 also results from other DNA sequences found in this sample. This chain connects TRBV10-1 to TRBJ2-1; D unresolved. Germline CDR1 WNHNN, CDR2 SYGVQD (reference sequence). The CDR3 has 17 residues. The germline V and J ends were trimmed by 0 bases and 0 bases, with 12 bases remaining between them. CDR3 region: CASSESAGVNSYNEQFF. CDR3 nucleotides: TGCGCCAGCAGTGAGTCCGCCGGAGTGAACTCCTACAATGAGCAGTTCTTC.

This clone has only one observation. The V and J genes are TRBV25-1 and TRBJ2-7; D is unclear. The V and J ends lost 6 bases and 0 bases respectively, with 9 bases between them. The CDR3 is made up of 13 amino acids. Germline V gives CDR1 MGHDK, CDR2 SYGVNS. CDR3 nucleotide sequence: TGTGCCAGCAGGGTCGGTTCCTCCTACGAGCAGTACTTC. Amino acids: CASRVGSSYEQYF.

This chain uses TRBV6-5 with TRBJ2-2; D ambiguous. Germline V gene lookup returns CDR1 MNHEY and CDR2 SVGAGI. There are 15 residues in the CDR3. V was pared by 7 bases and J by 3 bases, with 15 bases between. DNA for the CDR3: TGTGCCAGCACCTACAGAGGTTTTGACACCGGGGAGCTGTTTTTT. Protein product: CASTYRGFDTGELFF.

This rearrangement joins TRBV10-3 to TRBJ2-1; D perhaps matches TRBD2 (6 bases). The germline gives CDR1 ENHRY, CDR2 SYGVKD. The germline V and J ends were trimmed by 11 bases and 10 bases, with 15 bases remaining between them. There are 11 residues in the CDR3. CDR3 DNA: TGTGCCCCCGTAGCGGTTAAGGAGCAGTTCTTC. The encoded protein is CAPVAVKEQFF.

The rearrangement uses TRBV19 and TRBJ2-1; 8 nucleotides match TRBD2. Germline CDR1 is LNHDA and CDR2 is SQIVND (reference sequence). Trimming took 6 bases from V and 5 from J; bases not matched to a gene: 15. This CDR3 contains 17 residues. The CDR3 region is CASSDGKTSGWDNEQFF. The DNA for the CDR3 is TGTGCCAGTAGCGATGGTAAAACTAGCGGATGGGACAATGAGCAGTTCTTC.

DNA for the CDR3: TGTGCCAGCAGCCCACGCACGGGACCAAACAATGAGCAGTTCTTC. Encoded protein: CASSPRTGPNNEQFF. J is TRBJ2-1 and V is TRBV7-9; D may correspond to TRBD1 or TRBD2 (5 bases each). With 5 bases removed from V and 5 bases from J, the gap between germline ends came to 16 bases. Germline V gene lookup returns CDR1 SEHNR and CDR2 FQNEAQ (reference sequence). This CDR3 comprises 15 residues.

The chain joins TRBV7-2 to TRBJ1-1; a weak D match, TRBD1 (6 bases). The germline V gene has CDR1 SGHTA and CDR2 FQGNSA. The CDR3 runs to 15 residues. Trimming removed 5 bases at V and 5 bases at J, with 18 bases between. CDR3 sequence (DNA): TGTGCCAGCAGCCCCCGAGGTACAGGGAGAACTGAAGCTTTCTTT. Translating gives CASSPRGTGRTEAFF. Combining the CDR3 with reference TRBV7-2 and TRBJ1-1 gives the whole variable domain GAGVSQSPSNKVTEKGKDVELRCDPISGHTALYWYRQSLGQGLEFLIYFQGNSAPDKSGLPSDRFSAERTGGSVSTLTIQRTQQEDSAVYLCASSPRGTGRTEAFFGQGTRLTVV.

The rearrangement uses TRBV6-5 and TRBJ1-1, with D tentatively TRBD1 (6 bases). The CDR3 runs to 15 residues. CDR1 is MNHEY, CDR2 SVGAGI, per germline. The ends were cut back, 2 bases at V and 1 base at J, with 11 bases in the middle. CDR3 amino acids: CASSYRGVGNTEAFF. The CDR3 bases are TGTGCCAGCAGTTACAGGGGGGTTGGGAACACTGAAGCTTTCTTT.

The chain couples TRBV4-3 to TRBJ1-2, with unresolved D. The CDR3 runs 15 residues. V was trimmed by 5 bases and J by 6 bases, leaving 19 bases between them. Germline V CDR1 and CDR2: LGHNA, YSLEER. The CDR3: CASSENLGSSNGYTF. CDR3 coding DNA: TGCGCCAGCAGCGAAAATTTAGGGAGCTCTAATGGCTACACCTTC.

Remarks on this clone: The same CDR3 can be traced to other DNA sequences in this sample. The chain uses TRBV7-9 and TRBJ1-1; TRBD1 matches 10 bases. J was trimmed by 1 base and V by 3 bases; bases with no gene match: 2. Germline V gene lookup returns CDR1 SEHNR and CDR2 FQNEAQ (reference sequence). CDR3 length: 15 residues. The CDR3 spells CASSFGDRGNTEAFF. DNA for the CDR3: TGTGCCAGCAGCTTTGGGGACAGGGGGAACACTGAAGCTTTCTTT. Supplemented by reference TRBV7-9 and TRBJ1-1, the full variable domain reads DTGVSQNPRHKITKRGQNVTFRCDPISEHNRLYWYRQTLGQGPEFLTYFQNEAQLEKSRLLSDRFSAERPKGSFSTLEIQRTEQGDSAMYLCASSFGDRGNTEAFFGQGTRLTVV.

This chain uses TRBV9 with TRBJ2-1; tentatively, D is TRBD2 (6 bases). Trimming took 0 bases from V and 5 from J, leaving 9 bases between them. The CDR3 loop spans 14 amino acids. Germline V gives CDR1 SGDLS, CDR2 YYNGEE. The CDR3, as DNA: TGTGCCAGCAGCGTAGTCGGCGGGAACAATGAGCAGTTCTTC. Protein sequence: CASSVVGGNNEQFF.

Comments on this clone: At one of its ends the junction is not consistent with the germline gene, which may arise from a read error. The gene calls are TRBV10-1 and TRBJ1-1; unclear D gene. The CDR3 has 14 amino acids. Germline V gene lookup returns CDR1 WNHNN and CDR2 SYGVQD (reference sequence). The CDR3: CSSSDPGLNTEAFF. The CDR3 region has the DNA TGCTCCAGCAGTGACCCAGGTTTGAACACTGAAGCTTTCTTT.

The V call is TRBV7-9, the J call TRBJ2-2; D not certain. The V and J ends lost 4 bases and 0 bases respectively, with 9 bases between them. The V gene's germline CDR1 is SEHNR and CDR2 FQNEAQ (reference sequence). This CDR3 is 15 amino acids long. The CDR3 coding sequence is TGTGCCAGCAGCTCCTGGACCTCGAACACCGGGGAGCTGTTTTTT. Translation gives CASSSWTSNTGELFF.

The chain carries TRBV12-2 and TRBJ2-1; the D call TRBD1 from the table was never checked on the DNA. TRBV12-2 is labeled a pseudogene. The CDR3 loop spans 16 amino acids. The CDR3 is CASRLTTGGPYNEQFF. DNA for the CDR3: TGTGCAAGTCGCTTAACGACAGGGGGCCCCTACAATGAGCAGTTCTTC.